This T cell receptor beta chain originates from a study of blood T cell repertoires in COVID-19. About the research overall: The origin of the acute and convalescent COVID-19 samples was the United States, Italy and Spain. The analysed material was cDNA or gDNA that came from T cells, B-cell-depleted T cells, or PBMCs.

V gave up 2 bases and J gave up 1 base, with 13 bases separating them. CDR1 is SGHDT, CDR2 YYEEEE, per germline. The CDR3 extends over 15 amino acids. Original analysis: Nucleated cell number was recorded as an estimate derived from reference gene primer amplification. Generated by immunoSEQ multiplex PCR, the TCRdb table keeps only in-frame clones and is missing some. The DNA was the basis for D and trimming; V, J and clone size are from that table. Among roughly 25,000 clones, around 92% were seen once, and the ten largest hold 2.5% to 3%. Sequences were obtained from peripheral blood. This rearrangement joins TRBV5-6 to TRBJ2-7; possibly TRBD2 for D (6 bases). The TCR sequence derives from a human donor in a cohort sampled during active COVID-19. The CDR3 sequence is CASSLRRVLSYEQYF. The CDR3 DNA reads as TGTGCCAGCAGCTTAAGGAGGGTCCTTTCCTACGAGCAGTACTTC.